Reported below is one T cell receptor beta chain. TCRdb's copy holds only in-frame clones and misses some; the assay was immunoSEQ multiplex PCR. The profile shows some 300,000 clones, 90% of them singletons. Trimming removed 0 bases from V and 1 base from J, with 6 bases in between. This CDR3 spans 14 amino acids. Germline-derived CDR1 and CDR2 are LNHDA and SQIVND (reference sequence). The data stem from a study of blood T cell repertoires in COVID-19. For the study at large: Material from acute and convalescent COVID-19 was sourced from the United States, Italy and Spain.

This receptor was taken from a woman between 40 and 55 years old with COVID-19, enrolled during active disease. J is TRBJ1-1 and V is TRBV19, with D possibly TRBD1 on 6 matching bases. Material for sequencing was peripheral blood. CDR3 sequence reads: CASSIEGQNTEAFF. The CDR3 DNA sequence: TGTGCCAGTAGTATAGAGGGACAGAACACTGAAGCTTTCTTT.